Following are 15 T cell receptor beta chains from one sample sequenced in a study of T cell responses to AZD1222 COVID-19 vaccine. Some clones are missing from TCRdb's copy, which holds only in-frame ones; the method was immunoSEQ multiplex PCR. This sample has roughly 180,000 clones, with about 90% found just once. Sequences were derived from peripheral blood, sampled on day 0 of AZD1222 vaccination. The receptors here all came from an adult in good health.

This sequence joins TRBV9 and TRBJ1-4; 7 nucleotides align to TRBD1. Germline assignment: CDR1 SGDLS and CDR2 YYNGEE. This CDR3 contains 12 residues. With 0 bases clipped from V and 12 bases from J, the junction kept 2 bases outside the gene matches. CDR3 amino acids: CASSVVTGELFF. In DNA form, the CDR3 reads TGTGCCAGCAGCGTAGTAACAGGGGAACTGTTTTTT.

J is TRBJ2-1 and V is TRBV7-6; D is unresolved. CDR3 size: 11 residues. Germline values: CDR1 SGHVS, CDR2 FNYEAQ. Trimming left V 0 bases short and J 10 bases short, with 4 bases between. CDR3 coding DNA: TGTGCCAGCAGCTTAGCGGGGGAGCAGTTCTTC. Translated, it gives CASSLAGEQFF.

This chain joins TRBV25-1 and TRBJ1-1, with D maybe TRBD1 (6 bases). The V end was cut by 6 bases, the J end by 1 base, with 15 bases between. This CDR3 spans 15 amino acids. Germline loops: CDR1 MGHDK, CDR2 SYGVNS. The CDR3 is CASREGGARNTEAFF. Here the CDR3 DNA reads TGTGCCAGCAGGGAAGGGGGGGCGCGGAACACTGAAGCTTTCTTT.

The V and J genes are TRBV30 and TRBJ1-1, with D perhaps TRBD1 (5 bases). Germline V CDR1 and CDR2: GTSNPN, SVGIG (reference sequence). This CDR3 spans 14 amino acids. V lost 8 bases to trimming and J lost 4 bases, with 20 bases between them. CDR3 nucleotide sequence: TGTGCCCGAACCGCGTCAGGGCGGGGCACTGAAGCTTTCTTT. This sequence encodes CARTASGRGTEAFF. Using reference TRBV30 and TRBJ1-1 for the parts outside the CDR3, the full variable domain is SQTIHQWPATLVQPVGSPLSLECTVEGTSNPNLYWYRQAAGRGLQLLFYSVGIGQISSEVPQNLSASRPQDRQFILSSKKLLLSDSGFYLCARTASGRGTEAFFGQGTRLTVV.

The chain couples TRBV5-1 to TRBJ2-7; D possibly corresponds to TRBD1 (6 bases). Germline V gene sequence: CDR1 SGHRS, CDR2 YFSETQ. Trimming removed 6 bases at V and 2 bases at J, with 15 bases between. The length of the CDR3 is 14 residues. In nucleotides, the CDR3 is TGCGCCAGCAAGGTGGGGGACAACCCCTACGAGCAGTACTTC. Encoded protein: CASKVGDNPYEQYF. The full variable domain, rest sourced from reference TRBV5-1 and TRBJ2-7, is KAGVTQTPRYLIKTRGQQVTLSCSPISGHRSVSWYQQTPGQGLQFLFEYFSETQRNKGNFPGRFSGRQFSNSRSEMNVSTLELGDSALYLCASKVGDNPYEQYFGPGTRLTVT.

The CDR3 bases are TGTGCCAGCAGTTGGACCGGGACTAGTAACTACAATGAGCAGTTCTTC. It yields the protein CASSWTGTSNYNEQFF. The chain couples TRBV6-2 or TRBV6-3 to TRBJ2-1, with 8 bases aligning to TRBD2. CDR3 length: 16 amino acids. Germline values: CDR1 MNHEY, CDR2 SVGEGT. V was clipped by 4 bases and J by 3 bases; unmatched bases: 8.

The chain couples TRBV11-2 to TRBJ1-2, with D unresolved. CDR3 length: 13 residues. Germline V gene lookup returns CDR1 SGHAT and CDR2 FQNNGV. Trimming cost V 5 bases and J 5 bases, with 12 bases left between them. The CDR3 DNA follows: TGTGCCAGCAGCCATCGGACGTTGTATGGCTACACCTTC. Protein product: CASSHRTLYGYTF. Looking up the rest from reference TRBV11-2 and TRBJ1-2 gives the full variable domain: EAGVAQSPRYKIIEKRQSVAFWCNPISGHATLYWYQQILGQGPKLLIQFQNNGVVDDSQLPKDRFSAERLKGVDSTLKIQPAKLEDSAVYLCASSHRTLYGYTFGSGTRLTVV.

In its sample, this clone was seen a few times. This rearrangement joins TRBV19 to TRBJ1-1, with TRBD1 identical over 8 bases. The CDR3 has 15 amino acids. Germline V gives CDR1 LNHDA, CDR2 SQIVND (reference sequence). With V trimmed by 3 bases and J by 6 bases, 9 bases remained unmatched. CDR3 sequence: CASSMTGVDRAEAFF. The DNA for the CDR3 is TGTGCCAGTAGTATGACAGGGGTGGATCGGGCTGAAGCTTTCTTT.

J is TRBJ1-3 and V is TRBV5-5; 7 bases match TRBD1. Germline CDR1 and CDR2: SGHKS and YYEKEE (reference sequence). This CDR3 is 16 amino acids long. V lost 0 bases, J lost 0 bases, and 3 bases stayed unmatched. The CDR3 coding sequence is TGTGCCAGCAGCTTGGGGCAGGGGGACTCTGGAAACACCATATATTTT. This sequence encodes CASSLGQGDSGNTIYF.

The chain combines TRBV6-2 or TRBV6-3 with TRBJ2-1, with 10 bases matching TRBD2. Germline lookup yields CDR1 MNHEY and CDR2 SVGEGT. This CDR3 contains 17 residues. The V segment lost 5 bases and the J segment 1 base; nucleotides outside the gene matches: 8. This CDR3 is CASSHNSGRPSYNEQFF. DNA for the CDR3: TGTGCCAGCAGTCACAATAGCGGGAGGCCTTCCTACAATGAGCAGTTCTTC.

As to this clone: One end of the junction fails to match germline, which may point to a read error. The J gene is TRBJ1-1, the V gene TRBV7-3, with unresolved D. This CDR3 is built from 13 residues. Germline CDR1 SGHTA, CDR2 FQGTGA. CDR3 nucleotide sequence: TGTGCCAGCAGATTAACACCGAACACTGAAGCTTTCTTT. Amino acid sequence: CASRLTPNTEAFF.

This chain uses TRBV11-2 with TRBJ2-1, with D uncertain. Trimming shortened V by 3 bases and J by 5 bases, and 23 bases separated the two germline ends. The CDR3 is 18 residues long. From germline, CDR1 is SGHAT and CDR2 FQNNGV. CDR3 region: CASSFTRSGPFSNNEQFF. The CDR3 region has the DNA TGTGCCAGCAGCTTCACGAGATCCGGACCCTTTTCGAACAATGAGCAGTTCTTC.

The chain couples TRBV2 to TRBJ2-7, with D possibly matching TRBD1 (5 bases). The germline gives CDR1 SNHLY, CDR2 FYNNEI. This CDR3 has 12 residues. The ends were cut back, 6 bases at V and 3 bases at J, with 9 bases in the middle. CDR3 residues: CASRTGVYEQYF. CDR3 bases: TGTGCCAGCAGAACAGGTGTCTACGAGCAGTACTTC.

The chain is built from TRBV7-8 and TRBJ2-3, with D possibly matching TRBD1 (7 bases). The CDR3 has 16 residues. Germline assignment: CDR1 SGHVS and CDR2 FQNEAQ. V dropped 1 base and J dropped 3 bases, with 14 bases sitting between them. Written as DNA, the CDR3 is TGTGCCAGCAGCTTAGAGGGGGGACAGTCGACAGATACGCAGTATTTT. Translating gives CASSLEGGQSTDTQYF.

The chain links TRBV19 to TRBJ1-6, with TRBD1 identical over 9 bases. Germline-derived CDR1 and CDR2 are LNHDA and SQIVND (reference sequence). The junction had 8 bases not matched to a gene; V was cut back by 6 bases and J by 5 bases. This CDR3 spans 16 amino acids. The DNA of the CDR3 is TGTGCCAGTAGAACCACAGGGGGCGCGAATAATTCACCCCTCCACTTT. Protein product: CASRTTGGANNSPLHF.